The entry below gives a single TCR beta chain sequence along with its context. From germline, CDR1 is MGHRA and CDR2 YSYEKL. Unmatched junction bases numbered 14, after V lost 0 bases and J lost 5 bases. CDR3 length: 19 amino acids. Assay used: immunoSEQ multiplex PCR; TCRdb lists only in-frame clones, some missing. The table has fewer than 500,000 clones, 75% to 95% seen once. The data belong to a study of Ad26.COV2.S vaccination and SARS-CoV-2 variants. Study-level background: The study gave Ad26.COV2.S intramuscularly, once or twice 56 days apart.

As to treatment: around 19 received Ad26.COV2.S at low or high dose, single or two shots; 5 received placebo; per-sample allocation not given. Sampling occurred on day 63 after the first vaccine or placebo injection. This adult donor, from Boston, was 18-55 years old. The administered vaccine (an Ad26 vector) expressed Wuhan-strain SARS-CoV-2 spike. The chain has TRBV4-1 and TRBJ2-3; 10 nucleotides match TRBD2. This specimen consisted of peripheral blood, obtained in a trial of Ad26.COV2.S vaccine versus placebo. The sequence was obtained from a person aged 18 to 65 who received the Ad26.COV2.S COVID-19 vaccine or a placebo. The CDR3 region has the DNA TGCGCCAGCAGCCAAGATCGAGGGGGTAGCGGGAGGTTTGTAGATACGCAGTATTTT. Its protein is CASSQDRGGSGRFVDTQYF.